This T cell receptor beta chain was documented in a study of blood T cells in healthy people across ages (dated by TCRdb to about 2015). General notes on the study: In model experiments, template switching captured about one uniquely barcoded TCR beta cDNA molecule for every two T cells. To track age-related changes in TCR beta repertoire diversity, the study relied on deep sequencing normalized with unique cDNA molecular identifiers. The donors were split into four age groups: young (average 16 years), middle-aged (roughly 39), aged (over 55) and long-lived (over 80). To avoid experimental bias, donors of different ages were randomly spread across the sequencing lanes. The study analyzed two additional independent replicas of 1 million unique cDNA reads from the same blood draw for two donors, one aged 18 to 29 and one aged 80 or older. Study-level results and caveats: Estimates of total diversity based on one million sequenced T cells were regarded as lower bounds and as underestimates. Because donor CMV infection status was unknown, age-related changes in expanded clonotypes were potentially confounded. The percentage of naive T cells measured by flow cytometry correlated strongly with observed TCR beta diversity. As age increased, observed TCR beta diversity per million T cells dropped in a roughly linear way, and a significant reduction was already evident by age 40. Bulk unsorted PBMC profiling prevented conclusive comparison of naive and antigen-experienced compartments. Compared with the aged group, more naive CD4+ T cells, fewer expanded clones and increased TCR diversity were shown by the long-lived group, suggesting age selection.

Its CDR3 holds 13 amino acids, cysteine through phenylalanine. Only the CDR3 portion is preserved as DNA: 39 bases, with reading frame beginning at the first base. V is clipped by 5 bases and J by 6 bases, and the sequence between their germline boundaries is 14 bases long. The germline V gene encodes CDR1 SNHLY and CDR2 FYNNEI. Library preparation used 5' RACE. The instrument was an Illumina HiSeq 2500. A second roughly 6 to 11 cycle PCR used a sample-barcoded 5' primer and a J-beta primer mix. A unique molecular identifier was introduced onto each TCR beta cDNA molecule by a template-switch 5' adaptor carrying 12 random nucleotides. At least 2.5 million CDR3-containing paired-end reads were obtained from each sample. First-strand cDNA was synthesized from all RNA with the Mint cDNA synthesis kit, primed by a TRBC-specific oligonucleotide. After uracil-DNA glycosylase treatment, a first 18-cycle PCR used universal primers M1SS and BC2_uni_R on all cDNA. Concerning the study's data processing: For normalization, 1 million high-quality reads, each with a distinct molecular identifier, were randomly selected from each sample. Reads sharing molecular identifiers were discarded rather than binned into consensus sequences. MiTCR, with a Q25 quality threshold and the strictest error-elimination algorithm, was used for CDR3 identification, clonotype clustering and error correction. A nonparametric unseen species model with Euler transformation was used to estimate a lower bound on total TCR beta diversity. TCRdb took the public reads, trimmed them with fastp at Q25, ran MiXCR for clone calling and kept in-frame beta chains. Merged by CDR3 protein, the rows form single entries marked with the most common genes and DNA. These V and J calls are TCRdb output, not the study's own analysis. This sample has around 1.5 million distinct CDR3 sequences in its table, and approximately 38% of those were observed once. In total, the top ten clones hold 7% to 9.5% of the sample.

Donors were a few dozen systemically healthy Caucasian individuals from Russia aged roughly 6 to 100 years. About 10 milliliters of peripheral blood were collected from each donor into EDTA-treated Vacutainer tubes. Ficoll-Paque density-gradient centrifugation was used to isolate PBMCs, with at least 6 million per sample. Total RNA, at least 6 micrograms per sample, was extracted from PBMCs with Trizol reagent. For every donor, flow cytometry on a PBMC aliquot measured the percentage of naive CD45RAhigh/CD27high T cells. This clonotype showed up just a few times. Its antigen specificity is not known. No much larger clone is present one base from it, and per-base qualities are unavailable.

The sequence was obtained from a woman aged 18 to 35 in good health. This chain is built from TRBV2 and TRBJ2-7; no confident D gene assignment can be made. The sequenced material came from blood. The DNA is TGTGCCAGCAGTAACGGCTTCGTCGGCGAGCAGTACTTC. Its coded protein is CASSNGFVGEQYF.